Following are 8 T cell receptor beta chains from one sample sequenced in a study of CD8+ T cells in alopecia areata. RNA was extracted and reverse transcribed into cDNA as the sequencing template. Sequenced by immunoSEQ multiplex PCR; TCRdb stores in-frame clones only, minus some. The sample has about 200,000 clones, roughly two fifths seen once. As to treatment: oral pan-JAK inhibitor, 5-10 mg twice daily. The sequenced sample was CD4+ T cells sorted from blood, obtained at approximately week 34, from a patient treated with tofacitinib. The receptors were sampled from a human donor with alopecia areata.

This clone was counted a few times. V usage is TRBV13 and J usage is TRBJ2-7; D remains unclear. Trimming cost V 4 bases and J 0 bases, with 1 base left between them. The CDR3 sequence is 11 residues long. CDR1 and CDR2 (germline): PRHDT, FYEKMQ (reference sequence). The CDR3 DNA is TGTGCCAGCAGCTCCTCCTACGAGCAGTACTTC. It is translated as CASSSSYEQYF.

The CDR3 loop reads CASSSIGRAEAFF. In nucleotides, the CDR3 is TGTGCCAGCAGCTCCATCGGGCGGGCTGAAGCTTTCTTT. The rearrangement joins TRBV11-3 to TRBJ1-1, with D hard to call. V was cut by 4 bases and J by 6 bases, with 12 bases left in between. The CDR3 loop spans 13 amino acids. Germline CDR1 SGHNT, CDR2 YENEEA.

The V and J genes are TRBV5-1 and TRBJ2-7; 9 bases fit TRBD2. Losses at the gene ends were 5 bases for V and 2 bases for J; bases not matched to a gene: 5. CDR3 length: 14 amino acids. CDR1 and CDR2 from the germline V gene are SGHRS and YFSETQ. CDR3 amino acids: CASSGLAGPYEQYF. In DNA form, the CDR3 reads TGCGCCAGCAGTGGGCTAGCGGGACCCTACGAGCAGTACTTC.

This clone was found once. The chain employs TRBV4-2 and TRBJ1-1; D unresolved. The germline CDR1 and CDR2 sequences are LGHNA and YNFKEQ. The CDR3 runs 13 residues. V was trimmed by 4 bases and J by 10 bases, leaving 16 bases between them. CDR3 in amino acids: CASSLQLGPGAFF. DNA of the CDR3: TGTGCCAGCAGCCTCCAATTGGGCCCCGGAGCTTTCTTT.

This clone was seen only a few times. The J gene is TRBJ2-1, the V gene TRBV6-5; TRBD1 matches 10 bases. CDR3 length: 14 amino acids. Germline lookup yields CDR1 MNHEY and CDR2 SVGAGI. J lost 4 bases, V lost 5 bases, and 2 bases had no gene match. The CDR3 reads CASSGDRGYNEQFF. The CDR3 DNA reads TGTGCCAGCAGTGGGGACAGGGGTTACAATGAGCAGTTCTTC.

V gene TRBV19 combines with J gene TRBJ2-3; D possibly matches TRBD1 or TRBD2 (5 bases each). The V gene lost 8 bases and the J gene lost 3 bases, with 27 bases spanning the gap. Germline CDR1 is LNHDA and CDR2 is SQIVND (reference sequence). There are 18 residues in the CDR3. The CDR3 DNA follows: TGTGCCAGTTCGCCAGGCCCCATTCGGGGCAGACGGACAGATACGCAGTATTTT. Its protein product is CASSPGPIRGRRTDTQYF.

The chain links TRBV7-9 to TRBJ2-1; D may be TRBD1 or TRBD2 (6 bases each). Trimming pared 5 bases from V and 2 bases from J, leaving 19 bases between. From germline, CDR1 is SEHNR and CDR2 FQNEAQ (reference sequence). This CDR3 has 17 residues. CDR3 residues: CASSPLLGGLPYNEQFF. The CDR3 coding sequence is TGTGCCAGCAGCCCATTGTTAGGGGGGCTCCCCTACAATGAGCAGTTCTTC.

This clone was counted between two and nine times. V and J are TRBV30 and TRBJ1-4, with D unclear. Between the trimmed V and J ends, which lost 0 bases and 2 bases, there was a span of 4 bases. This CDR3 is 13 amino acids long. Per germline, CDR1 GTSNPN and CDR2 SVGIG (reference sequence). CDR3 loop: CAWSVRTNEKLFF. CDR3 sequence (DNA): TGTGCCTGGAGTGTTAGGACTAATGAAAAACTGTTTTTT.